These T cell receptor beta chains were read from a single sample in a study of CD8 T cells in ankylosing spondylitis. TCRdb reprocessed the 5' RACE reads via MiXCR and lists one record per CDR3 protein. This sample yields about 220,000 distinct CDR3 sequences, of which about 7% are seen a single time; more than 13% belongs to the top ten. Input material: blood, either unsorted or a sorted T cell fraction (not recorded which). The receptors come from a male donor with ankylosing spondylitis. Both conserved end residues are part of each CDR3. Fields, in order: J gene, V gene, clone size, D gene, CDR3 protein, CDR3 DNA. The D gene is left open where the match is weak. Rows give clone size only sometimes, using once, few, many, or a class for an expanded clone.

>TRBJ2-7|TRBV7-8|few|TRBD1
CASSLALTGGVLEQYF
TGTGCCAGCAGCTTAGCCCTGACAGGGGGAGTACTGGAGCAGTACTTC
>TRBJ1-1|TRBV10-3|many|TRBD1
CAIKSQGARGTEAFF
TGTGCCATAAAGAGTCAGGGGGCCAGGGGTACTGAAGCTTTCTTT
>TRBJ2-2|TRBV9|many|TRBD1
CASSVEGQGNTGELFF
TGTGCCAGCAGCGTAGAGGGACAGGGAAACACCGGGGAGCTGTTTTTT
>TRBJ1-6|TRBV4-3|NA|NA
CASSQDWGGRNSPLHF
TGCGCCAGCAGCCAAGATTGGGGGGGCCGGAATTCACCCCTCCACTTT
>TRBJ1-1|TRBV6-1|many|NA
CASTPVGPNTEAFF
TGTGCCAGCACCCCCGTGGGACCTAACACTGAAGCTTTCTTT
>TRBJ2-2|TRBV11-2|many|TRBD2
CASTLAGGIGELFF
TGTGCCAGCACCCTAGCGGGAGGGATCGGGGAGCTGTTTTTT
>TRBJ1-1|TRBV4-3|many|NA
CASSQARLNTEAFF
TGCGCCAGCAGCCAAGCGCGGCTAAACACTGAAGCTTTCTTT
>TRBJ2-1|TRBV25-1|many|NA
CASSEFRGLNEQFF
TGTGCCAGCAGTGAATTCCGGGGGTTGAATGAGCAGTTCTTC
>TRBJ2-1|TRBV7-7|many|TRBD2
CASSLVGTTYNEQFF
TGTGCTAGCAGCTTAGTTGGGACTACCTACAATGAGCAGTTCTTC
>TRBJ2-3|TRBV27|NA|NA
CASSLRGLGHTQYF
TGTGCCAGCAGTTTACGGGGACTGGGACATACGCAGTATTTT
>TRBJ2-1|TRBV14|many|NA
CASSQRLWNSYNEQFF
TGTGCCAGCAGCCAAAGGCTGTGGAACTCCTACAATGAGCAGTTCTTC
>TRBJ2-7|TRBV4-2|many|NA
CASSHSMPGQTYEQYF
TGTGCCAGCAGCCACTCTATGCCGGGACAAACCTACGAGCAGTACTTC
>TRBJ2-1|TRBV27|NA|NA
CASSFVSGLTNEQFF
TGTGCCAGCAGTTTCGTTTCAGGGTTAACGAATGAGCAGTTCTTC
>TRBJ1-4|TRBV9|many|NA
CASSLGGTGANEKLFF
TGTGCCAGCAGCCTGGGGGGAACGGGGGCTAATGAAAAACTGTTTTTT
>TRBJ2-2|TRBV28|NA|TRBD1
CASRRQGDTGELFF
TGTGCCAGCAGGCGACAGGGGGACACCGGGGAGCTGTTTTTT
>TRBJ1-2|TRBV27|few|NA
CASSFVGGSSGYTF
TGTGCCAGCAGTTTTGTTGGAGGGTCGTCTGGCTACACCTTC
>TRBJ2-7|TRBV5-1|many|TRBD2
CASSLALAGGVYEQYF
TGCGCCAGCAGCTTGGCCCTCGCGGGAGGGGTCTACGAGCAGTACTTC
>TRBJ2-7|TRBV13|many|NA
CASSLAFSTIYEQYF
TGTGCCAGCAGCTTAGCGTTTTCGACAATCTACGAGCAGTACTTC
>TRBJ2-1|TRBV4-3|NA|NA
CASSQDYTGKGEQFF
TGCGCCAGCAGCCAAGATTATACAGGGAAAGGTGAGCAGTTCTTC
>TRBJ2-1|TRBV16|many|NA
CASSQSDEQFF
TGTGCCAGCAGCCAATCTGATGAGCAGTTCTTC
>TRBJ1-1|TRBV6-2/TRBV6-3|NA|NA
CASSYSAGRAGAFF
TGTGCCAGCAGTTACTCGGCGGGTCGGGCCGGGGCTTTCTTT
>TRBJ2-3|TRBV7-9|many|TRBD2
CASSSPMAGADTQYF
TGTGCCAGCAGCTCCCCTATGGCGGGGGCAGATACGCAGTATTTT
>TRBJ2-1|TRBV3-1|many|TRBD2
CASSLGLADSYNEQFF
TGTGCCAGCAGCCTCGGACTAGCGGACTCCTACAATGAGCAGTTCTTC
>TRBJ2-1|TRBV20-1|many|TRBD2
CSAREGTSGRAPQFF
TGCAGTGCTAGAGAGGGGACTAGCGGGAGGGCCCCGCAGTTCTTC
>TRBJ2-7|TRBV28|many|NA
CASSLILGSYEQYF
TGTGCCAGCAGTTTGATTCTGGGTTCCTACGAGCAGTACTTC
>TRBJ2-2|TRBV6-1|NA|TRBD2
CASGIPGLVLGELFF
TGTGCCAGTGGGATCCCGGGACTAGTTCTCGGGGAGCTGTTTTTT
>TRBJ2-2|TRBV10-3|many|TRBD2
CAISVPSGLAGVPGELFF
TGTGCCATCAGTGTTCCTTCGGGACTAGCGGGAGTACCCGGGGAGCTGTTTTTT
>TRBJ2-7|TRBV9|many|TRBD2
CASSVTSLAGAYEQYF
TGTGCCAGCAGCGTAACATCACTAGCGGGAGCCTACGAGCAGTACTTC
>TRBJ1-2|TRBV4-3|many|NA
CASSQVQGYYGYTF
TGCGCCAGCAGCCAAGTTCAGGGATACTATGGCTACACCTTC
>TRBJ2-7|TRBV20-1|few|NA
CSARVFSGGGYEQYF
TGCAGTGCTAGAGTCTTTTCAGGGGGGGGATACGAGCAGTACTTC
>TRBJ2-3|TRBV12-3/TRBV12-4|few|TRBD1
CASSLVMDRRTDTQYF
TGTGCCAGCAGTTTGGTCATGGACAGGCGCACAGATACGCAGTATTTT
>TRBJ2-1|TRBV20-1|NA|TRBD2
CSARELVLAGGAWDEQFF
TGCAGTGCTAGAGAGTTAGTCTTAGCGGGGGGTGCTTGGGATGAGCAGTTCTTC
>TRBJ2-2|TRBV12-3/TRBV12-4|many|TRBD1
CASRDRSNTGELFF
TGTGCCAGCAGGGACAGGTCGAACACCGGGGAGCTGTTTTTT
>TRBJ2-2|TRBV10-3|many|NA
CAISEFKENTGELFF
TGTGCCATCAGTGAGTTCAAAGAGAACACCGGGGAGCTGTTTTTT
>TRBJ1-5|TRBV12-3/TRBV12-4|NA|TRBD1
CASSSTGGEQPQHF
TGTGCCAGCAGCTCGACAGGGGGCGAGCAGCCCCAGCATTTT
>TRBJ1-3|TRBV7-2|few|NA
CASSLIGGSGNTIYF
TGTGCCAGCAGCTTAATTGGGGGCTCTGGAAACACCATATATTTT
>TRBJ2-5|TRBV4-3|few|NA
CASSQVRRERETQYF
TGCGCCAGCAGCCAAGTCCGCAGGGAACGAGAGACCCAGTACTTC
>TRBJ1-5|TRBV12-3/TRBV12-4|many|NA
CASSPLAPGGNQPQHF
TGTGCCAGCAGTCCGCTAGCGCCGGGGGGCAATCAGCCCCAGCATTTT
>TRBJ1-2|TRBV11-2|many|NA
CASSLDNYGYTF
TGTGCCAGCAGCTTAGATAACTATGGCTACACCTTC
>TRBJ2-3|TRBV27|many|NA
CASSFSTPADTQYF
TGTGCCAGCAGTTTTAGTACCCCCGCAGATACGCAGTATTTT
>TRBJ2-7|TRBV27|few|TRBD2
CASGLAGGEQYF
TGTGCCAGCGGACTAGCGGGAGGCGAGCAGTACTTC
>TRBJ2-1|TRBV5-1|few|TRBD2
CASSFRLAKSSYNEQFF
TGCGCCAGCAGCTTTAGACTAGCTAAAAGCTCCTACAATGAGCAGTTCTTC
>TRBJ2-5|TRBV6-5|many|NA
CASSYPVMYQETQYF
TGTGCCAGCAGTTACCCCGTCATGTACCAAGAGACCCAGTACTTC
>TRBJ1-2|TRBV27|many|TRBD1
CASHWSGRGTYGYTF
TGTGCCAGCCACTGGTCGGGCAGGGGGACTTATGGCTACACCTTC
>TRBJ1-1|TRBV4-3|many|NA
CASSQEFRTANTEAFF
TGCGCCAGCAGCCAAGAGTTCCGGACAGCGAACACTGAAGCTTTCTTT
>TRBJ1-2|TRBV4-1|NA|NA
CASSQGATSGYTF
TGCGCCAGCAGCCAAGGAGCGACATCCGGCTACACCTTC
>TRBJ2-5|TRBV3-1|NA|TRBD2
CASSHLGQGGSGRETQYF
TGTGCCAGCAGCCACCTAGGGCAGGGTGGTAGCGGGAGGGAGACCCAGTACTTC
>TRBJ1-1|TRBV7-2|many|NA
CASSLKKGVRNTEAFF
TGTGCCAGCAGCTTAAAAAAGGGGGTCCGGAACACTGAAGCTTTCTTT